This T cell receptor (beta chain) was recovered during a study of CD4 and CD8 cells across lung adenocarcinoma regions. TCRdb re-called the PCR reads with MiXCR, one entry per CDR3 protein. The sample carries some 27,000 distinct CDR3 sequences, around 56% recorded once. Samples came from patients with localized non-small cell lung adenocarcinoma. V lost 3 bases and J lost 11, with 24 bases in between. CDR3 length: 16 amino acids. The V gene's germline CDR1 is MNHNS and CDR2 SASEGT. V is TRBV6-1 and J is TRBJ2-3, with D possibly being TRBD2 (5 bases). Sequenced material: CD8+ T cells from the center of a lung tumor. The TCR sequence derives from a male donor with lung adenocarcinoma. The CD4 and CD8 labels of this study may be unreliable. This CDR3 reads CASSDTWTVRTDEQYF. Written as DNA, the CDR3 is TGTGCCAGCAGTGACACCTGGACTGTCAGGACCGATGAGCAGTATTTT.